The 20 T cell receptor beta chains below all came from one sample that was sequenced in a study of blood T cell repertoires in COVID-19. Only in-frame clones appear in the TCRdb table, and some are missing; sequencing was by immunoSEQ multiplex PCR. Found here are about 380,000 clones, approximately 87% of them singletons; the top ten hold approximately 1.2%. Source material: PBMCs or T cells enriched from blood (not recorded which). The receptors were sampled from a young man who had recovered from COVID-19.

The chain couples TRBV11-2 to TRBJ2-7, with 7 bases matching TRBD1. The CDR3 is 15 residues long. CDR1 and CDR2 (germline): SGHAT, FQNNGV. Trimming cost V 1 base and J 6 bases; bases outside gene matches: 9. CDR3 coding DNA: TGTGCCAGCAGCTTAGGAGGGGGCACCGCGCTCGAGCAGTACTTC. Residues: CASSLGGGTALEQYF.

The chain uses TRBV7-2 and TRBJ2-2, with 7 positions matching TRBD1. Germline V gene data show CDR1 as SGHTA and CDR2 as FQGNSA. V gave up 5 bases and J gave up 6 bases; unmatched junction bases: 0. This CDR3 region has 12 residues. CDR3 protein: CASSQGAGELFF. DNA of the CDR3: TGTGCCAGCAGCCAGGGGGCCGGGGAGCTGTTTTTT.

The chain joins TRBV6-5 to TRBJ1-4, with 7 bases identical to TRBD1. J was trimmed by 8 bases and V by 2 bases; bases with no gene match: 11. Germline V CDR1 and CDR2: MNHEY, SVGAGI. There are 16 residues in the CDR3. The CDR3 loop is CASSYRAGQSNEKLFF. DNA for the CDR3: TGTGCCAGCAGTTACCGCGCGGGACAGTCAAACGAAAAACTGTTTTTT.

This chain links TRBV6-5 with TRBJ2-7, with D perhaps matching TRBD1 (6 bases). The germline gives CDR1 MNHEY, CDR2 SVGAGI. V shed 3 bases and J shed 5 bases, with 14 bases lying between them. The CDR3 extends over 14 amino acids. The CDR3 nucleotides are TGTGCCAGCAGTTATGTACAGGGAGTAGACGAGCAGTACTTC. Protein: CASSYVQGVDEQYF.

The CDR3 reads CASRQGWSTEAFF. The CDR3, as DNA: TGTGCCAGCAGACAGGGGTGGAGCACTGAAGCTTTCTTT. The gene calls are TRBV6-5 and TRBJ1-1; 7 nucleotides match TRBD1. The CDR3 is made up of 13 amino acids. CDR1 and CDR2 from the germline V gene are MNHEY and SVGAGI. V lost 6 bases and J lost 4; bases outside the gene matches: 5.

V and J are TRBV29-1 and TRBJ2-7, with D possibly TRBD1 on 5 matching bases. The germline V and J ends were trimmed by 4 bases and 0 bases, with 10 bases remaining between them. The CDR3 extends over 13 amino acids. The germline CDR1 and CDR2 sequences are SQVTM and ANQGSEA. The CDR3 region is CSVATGYSYEQYF. In DNA, the CDR3 is TGCAGCGTTGCTACAGGTTACTCCTACGAGCAGTACTTC.

The chain has TRBV18 and TRBJ1-2; D not certain. The CDR3 length is 13 residues. The V gene's germline CDR1 is KGHSH and CDR2 LQKENI. The ends were cut back, 5 bases at V and 4 bases at J, with 11 bases in the middle. The CDR3 spells CASSDGNGYGYTF. The CDR3 DNA follows: TGTGCCAGCTCAGACGGGAATGGCTATGGCTACACCTTC.

This clone has a handful of counts. The chain recombines TRBV10-3 with TRBJ1-5; D gene unclear. Per germline, CDR1 ENHRY and CDR2 SYGVKD. The CDR3 extends over 13 amino acids. V shed 10 bases and J shed 9 bases, with 19 bases lying between them. DNA for the CDR3: TGTGCCACTATGGACGGGCCGGGGATGCCCCAGCATTTT. As protein: CATMDGPGMPQHF.

The CDR3 bases are TGTGCCAGCAGTGCCCTACAGGTTTATAGCAATCAGCCCCAGCATTTT. Translation gives CASSALQVYSNQPQHF. V usage is TRBV27 and J usage is TRBJ1-5; a weak D match, TRBD1 (5 bases). The CDR3 consists of 16 residues. V lost 5 bases and J lost 0, with 14 bases in between. Germline CDR1 MNHEY, CDR2 SMNVEV (reference sequence).

V usage is TRBV19 and J usage is TRBJ2-7; D might be TRBD2 (6 bases). The CDR3 sequence is 14 residues long. Germline V gene sequence: CDR1 LNHDA, CDR2 SQIVND (reference sequence). The V and J ends lost 5 bases and 3 bases respectively, with 14 bases between them. The chain's CDR3 is CASSSPGLNYEQYF. The CDR3 DNA follows: TGTGCCAGTAGTTCCCCGGGACTTAACTACGAGCAGTACTTC.

J is TRBJ1-5 and V is TRBV5-1, with TRBD1 identical over 10 bases. The germline gives CDR1 SGHRS, CDR2 YFSETQ. This CDR3 has 19 residues. V lost 0 bases and J lost 2; bases outside the gene matches: 11. The CDR3 region is CASSLGQGAPGEGNQPQHF. The CDR3 DNA reads TGCGCCAGCAGCTTGGGACAGGGGGCCCCCGGCGAAGGCAATCAGCCCCAGCATTTT.

V usage is TRBV12-3 or TRBV12-4 and J usage is TRBJ2-3; no clear D gene. V lost 5 bases, J lost 11 bases, and 17 bases lay in between. The CDR3 totals 13 residues. Written as DNA, the CDR3 is TGTGCCAGCAGTCCAAACGACACGCCGAAGCAGTATTTT. It encodes CASSPNDTPKQYF.

The chain recombines TRBV7-2 with TRBJ2-5, with 9 bases fitting TRBD2. The germline V gene encodes CDR1 SGHTA and CDR2 FQGNSA. After removal of 5 bases from V and 2 bases from J, the junction contained 6 bases not matched to a gene. This CDR3 comprises 15 residues. The CDR3 loop is CASSKRGASQETQYF. In DNA form, the CDR3 reads TGTGCCAGCAGCAAGCGGGGGGCGAGTCAAGAGACCCAGTACTTC.

The V call is TRBV2, the J call TRBJ1-5; D ambiguous. V lost 3 bases and J 6 bases, leaving 9 bases between the germline ends. The germline V gene encodes CDR1 SNHLY and CDR2 FYNNEI. CDR3 length: 13 residues. The CDR3 bases are TGTGCCAGCAGTGATGTTGGCGGTCAGCCCCAGCATTTT. Residues: CASSDVGGQPQHF.

The genes are TRBV2 and TRBJ1-5, with TRBD1 matching 7 bases. Germline assignment: CDR1 SNHLY and CDR2 FYNNEI. The CDR3 length is 13 residues. The J segment lost 15 bases and the V segment lost 4 bases, leaving 12 bases of the junction unmatched. CDR3 region: CASSGRQGQGSHF. CDR3 DNA sequence: TGTGCCAGCAGTGGACGACAGGGACAAGGTTCGCATTTT.

This chain connects TRBV15 to TRBJ2-3, with TRBD2 matching over 16 bases. Germline-derived CDR1 and CDR2 are LNHNV and YYDKDF (reference sequence). The junction had 1 base not matched to a gene; V was cut back by 4 bases and J by 0 bases. The CDR3 contains 17 residues. CDR3 in amino acids: CATSTGLAGGSTDTQYF. CDR3 DNA: TGTGCCACCAGCACGGGACTAGCGGGGGGGAGCACAGATACGCAGTATTTT.

The V and J genes are TRBV4-3 and TRBJ1-2; the D is unclear. The CDR3 covers 15 residues. Germline V gene sequence: CDR1 LGHNA, CDR2 YSLEER. V was pared by 1 base and J by 0 bases, with 9 bases between. This chain's CDR3 is CASSQGLETNYGYTF. The CDR3 nucleotides are TGCGCCAGCAGCCAAGGCTTAGAGACTAACTATGGCTACACCTTC.

This chain uses TRBV10-3 with TRBJ1-5; D possibly corresponds to TRBD1 (5 bases). V gave up 11 bases and J gave up 0 bases, with 11 bases separating them. The CDR3 sequence is 13 residues long. CDR1 is ENHRY and CDR2 is SYGVKD in the germline V gene. CDR3 sequence: CASAGDSNQPQHF. CDR3 coding DNA: TGTGCCTCAGCGGGGGATAGCAATCAGCCCCAGCATTTT.

The rearrangement links TRBV19 to TRBJ1-3, with D maybe TRBD1 (6 bases). V lost 2 bases and J 0 bases, leaving 23 bases between the germline ends. Looked up from germline, CDR1 is LNHDA and CDR2 is SQIVND (reference sequence). This CDR3 has 20 amino acids. CDR3: CASSITPLTTGSSSGNTIYF. The CDR3, as DNA: TGTGCCAGTAGTATAACCCCCCTTACGACAGGTTCAAGCTCTGGAAACACCATATATTTT.

The chain couples TRBV7-2 to TRBJ1-1, with TRBD1 identical over 7 bases. V dropped 6 bases and J dropped 4; count of bases not matched to a gene: 8. The length of the CDR3 is 14 residues. CDR1 SGHTA and CDR2 FQGNSA come from the germline V gene. This chain's CDR3 is CASSQYTGVTEAFF. The DNA for the CDR3 is TGTGCCAGCAGTCAATATACAGGGGTCACTGAAGCTTTCTTT.